This T cell receptor (beta chain) appears in the sequencing data of a study of cytomegalovirus exposure and HLA in healthy donors (dated by TCRdb to the late 2010s). General notes on the study: According to an earlier analysis of a few hundred of the donors, 150 million to 200 million T cells yielded approximately 120 million unique TCR beta sequences and 276 Gb of sequence data. An early release that covered 500 to 800 HLA-typed donors contained 250 to 350 gigabases of sequencing data and tens of millions of unique TCR sequences. Of the 300 to 400 genotyped donors, approximately 82% fell in the genetic ancestry cluster associated with self-reported Caucasian donors. The study aimed to test whether cataloging public T cell receptors could reveal signatures of past pathogen exposure. The T cell repertoires of some 700 subjects were profiled by immunosequencing and related to cytomegalovirus serostatus. Along with the approximately 700-subject first cohort, a separate validation cohort of over a hundred different subjects was used. The study combined high-throughput TCR immunosequencing, statistical association of individual TCRs with disease status, and machine learning to predict cytomegalovirus infection status. A later analysis re-analyzed previously published TCR beta repertoires from hundreds of donors and added high-resolution HLA genotyping to study TCR occurrence patterns. Rather than using new phenotypic data, the later analysis identified candidate immune exposures from TCR beta sequences and from how often those sequences occurred across donors. In an earlier analysis of about 590 of the donors, high-throughput TCR beta sequencing was used to judge whether each TCR beta V gene segment behaved as functional or pseudogenic. Donor age, sex, ethnicity and CMV serostatus were collected together with the repertoire data. A later genetic analysis took genome-wide SNP genotypes for about 65% of the 666 donors and used that subset as a discovery cohort. Every discovery cohort repertoire had been produced on one sequencing platform. HLA typing included class I and class II loci at four-digit resolution. Typing coverage differed by locus: A, B, C, DRB1 and DQB1 were typed in roughly 629-640 donors, DQA1 in 522, DPA1 in 600 to 610, and DPB1 in 472. Because of strong linkage in the cohort, roughly 5 DR-DQ haplotypes were treated as single units for association and clustering. On average, about 200,000 unique TCR beta nucleotide sequences were sequenced per donor among several hundred genotyped donors of the cohort, with roughly 18% of those sequences being non-productive. Overall results and qualifications from the work: When HLA alleles, especially DR and DQ, strongly co-occurred, TCR associations were difficult to assign to individual alleles. The authors suggested that the approach could potentially be generalized to other disease states and immunological phenotypes. In a later analysis, HLA-associated TCR beta chains showed more clonal expansion and lower generation probabilities than non-associated chains that were equally common. Most TCR sequences were observed very rarely across donors, whereas some public TCRs were present in many individuals. In both the original and validation cohorts, the classifier was reported to diagnose cytomegalovirus status with high specificity and sensitivity. Immune exposure information for the cohort was limited to CMV serostatus. HLA typing was unavailable for some donors at each locus, so association tests used only the typed subset. Linkage disequilibrium might explain the correlated functional status among segregating V segments, but an unknown experimental factor could not be excluded. This cohort had only TCR beta chains sequenced, and the lack of alpha or paired-chain data limited which features could be detected. The study gave a list of 150 to 200 TCR beta chains associated with cytomegalovirus. A later analysis associated 15,000 or so TCR beta sequences with specific HLA alleles at a false discovery rate of 0.05. In an earlier analysis of around 600 of the donors, most TCR beta V segments appeared in productive rearrangements about 87% or about 30% of the time, broadly matching IMGT annotations. A cluster of highly shared sequence variants was judged likely to represent a technical artifact of the sequencing pipeline. A later genetic analysis associated a missense DCLRE1C variant with V-gene and J-gene trimming of TCR beta chains, and an independent cohort replicated the association. The 87-base-pair reads could not distinguish some IMGT-functional V segments, including TRBV6-2 and TRBV6-3, so those segments were excluded. In a later analysis, most CMV-associated TCR beta chains were found to appear HLA-restricted, with HLA associations seemingly driven largely by CMV exposure. A further reported finding was that TCR beta sequences accurately predicted the HLA-A and HLA-B alleles for most subjects in the first cohort. In vitro tests confirmed that a few of the cytomegalovirus-associated TCR beta chains recognize cytomegalovirus antigens. Roughly uniform sequencing depth across donors was assumed in presence/absence analyses, although this assumption may not hold. In a later analysis, the rate of TCR association differed among HLA loci, with DRB1 alleles having the most associated TCRs and HLA-C alleles having the fewest. Several of the top co-occurrence clusters appeared to be linked to parvovirus B19, influenza, CMV and Epstein-Barr virus, according to a later analysis. Because counts were too low, seventeen rarely observed V segments, including chromosome 9 orphons, were left out of the earlier analysis of 587 of the donors. Compared with the approximately 670-donor mean, donors in an Asian-associated ancestry cluster had fewer N-insertions in productive TCRs, according to a later genetic analysis.

Comments on this clone: Its antigen remains undetermined. A junction end diverges from the germline sequence, so it may reflect a read error.

In total, roughly 670 healthy bone marrow donors made up the cohort. At the time of sampling, every cohort member was nominally healthy, though immune exposures that went unrecorded were likely present. The donor tested CMV seropositive and was one of the 289 seropositive cohort members. A peripheral blood sample was collected from each donor, and TCR beta sequencing was performed on peripheral blood mononuclear cells. The Qiagen DNeasy Blood Extraction Kit was used to extract genomic DNA from the blood cell samples. The CDR3 runs 14 residues from the cysteine to the phenylalanine. Just CDR3 DNA is preserved here, 42 bases in frame from base 1. CDR1 and CDR2 are drawn from the germline V gene: KGHSH, LQKENI. The library was prepared using the immunoSEQ multiplex PCR assay. For the multiplex PCR, a mixture combining 60 forward primers for TCR Vbeta segments and 13 reverse primers for TCR Jbeta segments was used. The CDR3 region of rearranged TCR beta genes was amplified from genomic DNA by a multiplex PCR assay. The Illumina HiSeq System was used to sequence the amplified TCR beta libraries as 87-base-pair reads. Per the source publication's procedure: In a later analysis, tens of millions of unique TCR beta chains were counted across the approximately 670 repertoires, and roughly 10 million of these chains were shared by at least two donors. To remove PCR and sequencing errors, raw reads were error-corrected and collapsed into unique sequences using a nearest-neighbor algorithm that merged closely related sequences. V, D and J gene segments were assigned by aligning CDR3 sequences to IMGT reference sequences. For a sequence to be retained, at least a six-nucleotide match to both a V gene segment and a J gene segment was required. Rearrangements were classified as productive when the CDR3 lacked stop codons and remained in frame with V and J, and all other rearrangements were classified as non-productive. Following IMGT convention, CDR3 was defined as the stretch from the second conserved V-encoded cysteine to the conserved J-encoded phenylalanine. Sequences without an unambiguous match to a single V gene segment were excluded from the earlier analysis of 587 of the donors. In an earlier analysis of 500 to 750 of the donors, V segments were called functional above 56.7% productive rearrangements and were called segregating when the between-donor standard deviation exceeded 5%. A statistical classification framework was built for diagnosing cytomegalovirus status from the catalog of TCR beta chain sequences. In a later analysis, V and J genes were assigned by comparing TCR nucleotide sequences against IMGT/GENE-DB human TR gene sequences. The TCRdist pipeline was used in a later analysis to assign CDR3 sequences and most-parsimonious VDJ recombination scenarios. In a later analysis, every TCR beta chain was defined by the combination of its CDR3 amino acid sequence and its V-gene family, and reads without a unique V-gene family were dropped. A later analysis removed several hundred highly shared, low-generation-probability nucleotide sequences to deal with suspected cross-contamination and a sequencing artifact. In a later analysis, a clonal expansion index for each public chain was calculated from normalized within-repertoire ranks of inferred template counts. In a later analysis, generation probabilities were computed using a VDJ recombination model fitted to out-of-frame rearrangements, and the results were checked against IGoR. In a later analysis, hypergeometric tests were used to score TCR-TCR, TCR-HLA and TCR-CMV co-occurrence, with a repertoire-size bias correction applied to TCR pairs. In a later analysis, false discovery rates were estimated by permuting HLA or CMV assignments 20 times. In a later analysis, co-occurring TCRs were grouped with DBSCAN, and TCRdist sequence similarity was added when clustering was performed within HLA-allele-positive subsets. Co-occurrence clustering excluded repertoires with fewer than 30,000 or more than 120,000 public chains, plus five with anomalous nucleotide sharing. TCRdb holds this immuneACCESS table with in-frame rearrangements only. Some clones are missing; in checked studies, unresolved V genes explain under half, and the rest has no known cause. D and trimming come from the DNA, and the V and J calls and clone size come from that table. The sample records approximately 81,000 clones, approximately 81% of which are singletons. The ten biggest clones cover more than 5.5% of the sample.

The specimen was PBMCs. The chain uses TRBV18 and TRBJ1-4; the D segment cannot be called with confidence. The receptor's source is a woman aged 45-60 years in good health and CMV-seropositive. The sequence in DNA is TGTGCCAGCTCACGGGGAGGAACTCATGAAAAACTGTTTTTT. It is translated as CASSRGGTHEKLFF.